The 19 T cell receptor beta chains below all came from one sample that was sequenced in a study of CXCR3-negative and CXCR3-positive naive CD8 T cells. UMI labels and 5' RACE were used to prepare the TRB cDNA libraries. With the 5' RACE reads reprocessed, TCRdb shows one record per CDR3 protein and no DNA. The sample totals approximately 41,000 distinct CDR3 sequences. Source material: memory CD8+ T cells from blood. All receptors come from a human donor in good health. Some clones in this sample may be carry-over from other donors' samples.

The chain's CDR3 is CASSLGPNRDTQYF. V is TRBV7-9 and J is TRBJ2-3. The V gene's germline CDR1 is SEHNR and CDR2 FQNEAQ (reference sequence). CDR3 length equals 14 residues.

The chain has TRBV6-5 and TRBJ1-1; TCRdb returns TRBD1, unconfirmable since there is no DNA. The CDR3 covers 15 residues. Per the germline V gene, CDR1 is MNHEY and CDR2 is SVGAGI. The CDR3 sequence: CASSYYRGLGTEAFF.

The chain carries TRBV14 and TRBJ1-1. This CDR3 has 13 residues. Germline V lookup: CDR1 SGHDN, CDR2 FVKESK. This CDR3 is CASSGDLGNEAFF.

This rearrangement joins TRBV7-8 to TRBJ2-3. The CDR3 is 13 amino acids. Germline lookup yields CDR1 SGHVS and CDR2 FQNEAQ. The CDR3 sequence is CASSLVDTDTQYF.

CDR3 in amino acids: CASSLATLGITGELFF. The chain uses TRBV7-8 and TRBJ2-2. CDR1 SGHVS and CDR2 FQNEAQ come from the germline V gene. CDR3 length: 16 residues. The variable domain in full, with the rest retrieved from reference TRBV7-8 and TRBJ2-2, is GAGVSQSPRYKVAKRGQDVALRCDPISGHVSLFWYQQALGQGPEFLTYFQNEAQLDKSGLPSDRFFAERPEGSVSTLKIQRTQQEDSAVYLCASSLATLGITGELFFGEGSRLTVL.

The rearrangement joins TRBV19 to TRBJ1-1; the TCRdb call, TRBD1, lacks DNA for checking. There are 15 residues in the CDR3. The germline gives CDR1 LNHDA, CDR2 SQIVND (reference sequence). The CDR3 protein is CASSPTGAMNTEAFF.

The chain joins TRBV12-3 or TRBV12-4 to TRBJ1-2; the D call of TRBD1 rests on TCRdb alone, since no DNA is present to check it. The CDR3 has 16 residues. CDR3 region: CASSPTPGQGTYGYTF.

The genes are TRBV12-3 or TRBV12-4 and TRBJ2-5; TCRdb indicates TRBD2, and absent DNA this call remains unverified. This CDR3 is 16 amino acids long. This CDR3 reads CASSFRTSGFQETQYF.

This chain uses TRBV29-1 with TRBJ1-2; TCRdb reports TRBD1, a call that lacks DNA to check it against. CDR1 is SQVTM and CDR2 is ANQGSEA in the germline V gene. The CDR3 is made up of 13 amino acids. The CDR3 sequence: CSVGEGARYGYTF. Variable domain in full (rest from reference TRBV29-1 and TRBJ1-2): SAVISQKPSRDICQRGTSLTIQCQVDSQVTMMFWYRQQPGQSLTLIATANQGSEATYESGFVIDKFPISRPNLTFSTLTVSNMSPEDSSIYLCSVGEGARYGYTFGSGTRLTVV.

J is TRBJ2-3 and V is TRBV6-1; TCRdb selects TRBD2, and the lack of DNA leaves this call unchecked. The CDR3 extends over 16 amino acids. Per the germline V gene, CDR1 is MNHNS and CDR2 is SASEGT. The CDR3 here is CASSEWAQQSTDTQHF.

The chain recombines TRBV29-1 with TRBJ2-5; TCRdb gives TRBD1 as the D gene, but with no DNA this cannot be confirmed. Germline lookup yields CDR1 SQVTM and CDR2 ANQGSEA. CDR3 length equals 13 residues. The CDR3 here is CSDLTGSQETQYF.

V is TRBV29-1 and J is TRBJ1-1; TCRdb calls TRBD1, which cannot be checked without DNA. The germline CDR1 and CDR2 sequences are SQVTM and ANQGSEA. The length of the CDR3 is 22 residues. CDR3 region: CSADPYIQRGMGPHFMNTEALF.

The chain uses TRBV7-6 and TRBJ2-3. Germline V lookup: CDR1 SGHVS, CDR2 FNYEAQ. This CDR3 has 12 residues. CDR3 region: CASSFPLDTQYF. The complete variable domain, with remaining parts taken from reference TRBV7-6 and TRBJ2-3, reads GAGVSQSPRYKVTKRGQDVALRCDPISGHVSLYWYRQALGQGPEFLTYFNYEAQQDKSGLPNDRFSAERPEGSISTLTIQRTEQRDSAMYRCASSFPLDTQYFGPGTRLTVL.

The chain employs TRBV15 and TRBJ1-1; TCRdb returns TRBD1, unconfirmable since there is no DNA. The CDR3 totals 12 residues. Germline-derived CDR1 and CDR2 are LNHNV and YYDKDF (reference sequence). The chain's CDR3 is CATSRDGGEAFF. Full variable domain (missing parts from reference TRBV15 and TRBJ1-1): DAMVIQNPRYQVTQFGKPVTLSCSQTLNHNVMYWYQQKSSQAPKLLFHYYDKDFNNEADTPDNFQSRRPNTSFCFLDIRSPGLGDTAMYLCATSRDGGEAFFGQGTRLTVV.

The chain uses TRBV4-2 and TRBJ2-1; TCRdb lists TRBD2, though no DNA is available to test this call. The germline gives CDR1 LGHNA, CDR2 YNFKEQ. The CDR3 runs to 16 residues. The CDR3 sequence is CASSQVTSGGASEQFF.

The chain combines TRBV11-2 with TRBJ2-7; the TRBD2 assignment by TCRdb is unverifiable without DNA. CDR1 is SGHAT and CDR2 is FQNNGV in the germline V gene. The CDR3 is 16 amino acids. Here the CDR3 reads CASSLSVGRSSYEQYF.

This chain connects TRBV19 to TRBJ2-1; TCRdb names TRBD1, which stays unverified in the absence of DNA. CDR1 and CDR2 from the germline V gene are LNHDA and SQIVND (reference sequence). The CDR3 runs to 15 residues. The CDR3 here is CASSLARDARFVQFF.

The chain is built from TRBV7-9 and TRBJ1-6. The CDR3 is 15 amino acids. Germline assignment: CDR1 SEHNR and CDR2 FQNEAQ (reference sequence). CDR3 in amino acids: CASSLTDSSSSPLHF.

CDR3 protein: CASSFTQGDSNEQFF. The rearrangement joins TRBV7-6 to TRBJ2-1; TCRdb's D gene call, TRBD1, goes unchecked for lack of DNA. Germline V gene data show CDR1 as SGHVS and CDR2 as FNYEAQ. CDR3 length equals 15 residues. Using reference TRBV7-6 and TRBJ2-1 for the parts outside the CDR3, the full variable domain is GAGVSQSPRYKVTKRGQDVALRCDPISGHVSLYWYRQALGQGPEFLTYFNYEAQQDKSGLPNDRFSAERPEGSISTLTIQRTEQRDSAMYRCASSFTQGDSNEQFFGPGTRLTVL.